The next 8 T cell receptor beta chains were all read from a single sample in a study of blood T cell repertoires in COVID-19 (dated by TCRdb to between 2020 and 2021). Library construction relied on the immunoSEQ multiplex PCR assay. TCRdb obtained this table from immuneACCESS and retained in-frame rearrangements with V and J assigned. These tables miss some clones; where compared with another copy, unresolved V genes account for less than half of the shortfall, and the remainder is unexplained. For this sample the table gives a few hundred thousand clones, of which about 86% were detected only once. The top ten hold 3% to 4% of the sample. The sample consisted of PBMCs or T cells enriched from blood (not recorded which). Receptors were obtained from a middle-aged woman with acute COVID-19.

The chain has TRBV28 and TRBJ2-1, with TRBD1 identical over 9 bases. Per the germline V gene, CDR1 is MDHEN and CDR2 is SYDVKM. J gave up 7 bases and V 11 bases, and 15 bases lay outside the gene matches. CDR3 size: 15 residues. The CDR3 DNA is TGTGCCTCTACGGGGGCGGGACAGGGTGTGAATGAGCAGTTCTTC. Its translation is CASTGAGQGVNEQFF. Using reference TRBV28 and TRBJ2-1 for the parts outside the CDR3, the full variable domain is DVKVTQSSRYLVKRTGEKVFLECVQDMDHENMFWYRQDPGLGLRLIYFSYDVKMKEKGDIPEGYSVSREKKERFSLILESASTNQTSMYLCASTGAGQGVNEQFFGPGTRLTVL.

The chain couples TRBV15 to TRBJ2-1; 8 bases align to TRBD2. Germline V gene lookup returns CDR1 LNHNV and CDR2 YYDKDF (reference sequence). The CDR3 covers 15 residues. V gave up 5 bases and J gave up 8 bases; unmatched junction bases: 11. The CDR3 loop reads CATSPPGRGRHEQFF. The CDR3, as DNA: TGTGCCACCAGCCCCCCCGGGAGGGGTCGCCATGAGCAGTTCTTC. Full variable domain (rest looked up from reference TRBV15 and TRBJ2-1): DAMVIQNPRYQVTQFGKPVTLSCSQTLNHNVMYWYQQKSSQAPKLLFHYYDKDFNNEADTPDNFQSRRPNTSFCFLDIRSPGLGDTAMYLCATSPPGRGRHEQFFGPGTRLTVL.

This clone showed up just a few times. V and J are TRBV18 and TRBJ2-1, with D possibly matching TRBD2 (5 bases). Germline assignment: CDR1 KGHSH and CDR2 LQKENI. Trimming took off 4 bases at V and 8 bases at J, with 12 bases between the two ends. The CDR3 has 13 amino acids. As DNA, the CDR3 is TGTGCCAGCTCACAACTAGTCGGGGATGAGCAGTTCTTC. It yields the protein CASSQLVGDEQFF.

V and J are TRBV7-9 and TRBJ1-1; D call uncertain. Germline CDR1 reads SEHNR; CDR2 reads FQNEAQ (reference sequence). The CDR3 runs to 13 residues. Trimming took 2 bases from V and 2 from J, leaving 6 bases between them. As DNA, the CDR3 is TGTGCCAGCAGCTTATTTTATAACACTGAAGCTTTCTTT. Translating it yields CASSLFYNTEAFF.

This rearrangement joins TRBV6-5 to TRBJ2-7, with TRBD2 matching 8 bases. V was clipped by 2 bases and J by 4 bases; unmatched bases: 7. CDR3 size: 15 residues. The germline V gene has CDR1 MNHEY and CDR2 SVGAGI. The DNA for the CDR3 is TGTGCCAGCAGTTACCGGGGGGGAACGACTTACGAGCAGTACTTC. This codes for CASSYRGGTTYEQYF.

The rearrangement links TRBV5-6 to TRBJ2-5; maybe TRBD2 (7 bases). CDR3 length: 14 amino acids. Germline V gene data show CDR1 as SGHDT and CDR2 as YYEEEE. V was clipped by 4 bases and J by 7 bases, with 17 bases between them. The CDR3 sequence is CASSPGQPGGTQYF. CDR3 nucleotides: TGTGCCAGCAGCCCTGGACAGCCGGGGGGGACCCAGTACTTC.

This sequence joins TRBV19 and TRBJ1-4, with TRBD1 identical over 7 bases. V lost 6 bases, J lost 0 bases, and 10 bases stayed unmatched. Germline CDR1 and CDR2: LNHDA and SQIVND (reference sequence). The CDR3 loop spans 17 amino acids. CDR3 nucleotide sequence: TGTGCCAGTAGCTCCAGGGGGATTTATACAACTAATGAAAAACTGTTTTTT. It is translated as CASSSRGIYTTNEKLFF.

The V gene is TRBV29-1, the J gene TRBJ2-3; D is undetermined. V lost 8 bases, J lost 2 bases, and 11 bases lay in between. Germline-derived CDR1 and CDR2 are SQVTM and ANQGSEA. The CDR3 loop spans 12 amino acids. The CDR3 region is CSHDDSTDTQYF. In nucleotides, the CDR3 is TGCAGCCATGACGACTCCACAGATACGCAGTATTTT.